The 22 T cell receptor beta chains listed next were all sequenced from one sample in a study of shared clonotypes between healthy human individuals. Sequencing used immunoSEQ multiplex PCR; TCRdb keeps in-frame clones, though not all of them. The sample carries nearly 1 million clones, 70% to 85% recorded once. Sequenced: memory CD4+ T cells sorted from blood. As for subset: CD45RA-negative fraction. The origin of the receptors is a man younger than 35 in good health.

This chain joins TRBV30 and TRBJ1-1; D remains ambiguous. This CDR3 is 13 amino acids long. The germline V and J ends were trimmed by 3 bases and 5 bases, with 13 bases remaining between them. CDR1 GTSNPN and CDR2 SVGIG come from the germline V gene (reference sequence). The CDR3 sequence is CAWRLAGMTEAFF. CDR3 nucleotides: TGTGCCTGGAGGCTCGCGGGCATGACTGAAGCTTTCTTT.

The chain is built from TRBV2 and TRBJ2-2; D is possibly TRBD1 (6 bases). CDR1 and CDR2 (germline): SNHLY, FYNNEI. The V gene lost 4 bases and the J gene lost 5 bases, with 17 bases spanning the gap. This CDR3 region has 16 residues. DNA of the CDR3: TGTGCCAGCAGTGCAGGGGCGCCGTCGTATACCGGGGAGCTGTTTTTT. Protein sequence: CASSAGAPSYTGELFF.

V usage is TRBV7-8 and J usage is TRBJ2-3; D may be TRBD2 (7 bases). The length of the CDR3 is 15 residues. Germline lookup yields CDR1 SGHVS and CDR2 FQNEAQ. V lost 8 bases and J lost 2, with 17 bases in between. The CDR3 nucleotides are TGTGCCAGCGGGCACGGGGGGCCGTACACAGATACGCAGTATTTT. This gives the protein CASGHGGPYTDTQYF.

The V and J genes are TRBV5-1 and TRBJ2-1, with TRBD1 matching 10 bases. This CDR3 spans 16 amino acids. The germline V gene encodes CDR1 SGHRS and CDR2 YFSETQ. Losses at the gene ends were 4 bases for V and 4 bases for J; bases not matched to a gene: 8. Here the CDR3 DNA reads TGCGCCAGCAGCCCCGCCCCGGGACAGGGGTACAATGAGCAGTTCTTC. This codes for CASSPAPGQGYNEQFF.

The genes are TRBV9 and TRBJ2-5; TRBD2 is a possible D gene (7 bases). Germline V gene lookup returns CDR1 SGDLS and CDR2 YYNGEE. V gave up 3 bases and J gave up 5 bases, with 14 bases separating them. The CDR3 totals 14 residues. The CDR3 spells CASSADGGRETQYF. The DNA of the CDR3 is TGTGCCAGCAGCGCGGACGGGGGGCGGGAGACCCAGTACTTC. The full variable domain, rest sourced from reference TRBV9 and TRBJ2-5, is DSGVTQTPKHLITATGQRVTLRCSPRSGDLSVYWYQQSLDQGLQFLIQYYNGEERAKGNILERFSAQQFPDLHSELNLSSLELGDSALYFCASSADGGRETQYFGPGTRLLVL.

The genes are TRBV5-4 and TRBJ2-4; TRBD1 aligns across 11 bases. V shed 2 bases and J 6 bases; nucleotides not matched to a gene: 4. The CDR3 covers 15 residues. Germline values: CDR1 SGHNT, CDR2 YYREEE (reference sequence). CDR3: CASSLPGQGANIQYF. In DNA form, the CDR3 reads TGTGCCAGCAGCTTACCAGGACAGGGGGCAAACATTCAGTACTTC.

This clone was counted many times. The chain uses TRBV7-2 and TRBJ1-5; TRBD1 matches 7 bases. Germline V CDR1 and CDR2: SGHTA, FQGNSA. V lost 3 bases and J lost 5; bases outside the gene matches: 1. CDR3 size: 13 residues. CDR3 region: CASSFDRDQPQHF. CDR3 DNA: TGTGCCAGCAGCTTTGACAGGGATCAGCCCCAGCATTTT. Drawing the rest from reference TRBV7-2 and TRBJ1-5, the complete variable domain is GAGVSQSPSNKVTEKGKDVELRCDPISGHTALYWYRQSLGQGLEFLIYFQGNSAPDKSGLPSDRFSAERTGGSVSTLTIQRTQQEDSAVYLCASSFDRDQPQHFGDGTRLSIL.

The count of this clone is one. CDR3 nucleotide sequence: TGTGCCTGGGGTATCCCCCCACGCTACGAGCAGTACTTC. Residues: CAWGIPPRYEQYF. V is TRBV30 and J is TRBJ2-7; D is unresolved. Germline CDR1 and CDR2: GTSNPN and SVGIG (reference sequence). This CDR3 is 13 amino acids long. With 5 bases removed from V and 3 bases from J, the gap between germline ends came to 14 bases.

The V gene is TRBV5-1, the J gene TRBJ2-3, with D maybe TRBD2 (7 bases). The germline V and J ends were trimmed by 4 bases and 1 base, with 16 bases remaining between them. This CDR3 region has 16 residues. In germline, CDR1 is SGHRS, CDR2 YFSETQ. The CDR3 is CASSVTGAGGTDTQYF. The DNA for the CDR3 is TGCGCCAGCAGCGTGACAGGTGCGGGGGGCACAGATACGCAGTATTTT.

The rearrangement links TRBV5-5 to TRBJ1-6; no reliable D call. The CDR3 covers 14 residues. Germline lookup yields CDR1 SGHKS and CDR2 YYEKEE (reference sequence). V was trimmed by 4 bases and J by 6 bases, leaving 11 bases between them. The CDR3 protein is CASSASVGNSPLHF. In DNA form, the CDR3 reads TGTGCCAGCAGCGCTAGCGTGGGTAATTCACCCCTCCACTTT. The full variable domain, with the rest looked up from reference TRBV5-5 and TRBJ1-6, is DAGVTQSPTHLIKTRGQQVTLRCSPISGHKSVSWYQQVLGQGPQFIFQYYEKEERGRGNFPDRFSARQFPNYSSELNVNALLLGDSALYLCASSASVGNSPLHFGNGTRLTVT.

The chain combines TRBV28 with TRBJ1-2; TRBD1 agrees at 12 bases. The V and J ends lost 4 bases and 8 bases, in that order; junction bases with no gene match: 17. The CDR3 consists of 18 residues. Germline V CDR1 and CDR2: MDHEN, SYDVKM. The CDR3 here is CASSSPSRVGTGGQGYTF. The CDR3 DNA reads TGTGCCAGCAGTTCGCCTTCCCGAGTAGGGACAGGGGGCCAAGGCTACACCTTC.

The chain joins TRBV7-2 to TRBJ1-1, with 8 bases aligning to TRBD1. V lost 4 bases, J lost 4 bases, and 5 bases stayed unmatched. This CDR3 region has 14 residues. Germline V gene data show CDR1 as SGHTA and CDR2 as FQGNSA. CDR3 loop: CASSSRTGPTEAFF. The DNA for the CDR3 is TGTGCCAGCAGCTCCCGGACAGGGCCCACTGAAGCTTTCTTT.

This chain joins TRBV27 and TRBJ2-7; 9 bases line up with TRBD2. The CDR3 is 17 amino acids. Per germline, CDR1 MNHEY and CDR2 SMNVEV (reference sequence). Unmatched junction bases numbered 14, after V lost 8 bases and J lost 0 bases. CDR3 DNA sequence: TGTGCCAGCGCAAAAGACCCCGGGACTAGCACCTCCTACGAGCAGTACTTC. Translation gives CASAKDPGTSTSYEQYF.

The V call is TRBV28, the J call TRBJ1-6; perhaps TRBD1 as D (6 bases). Trimming stripped 1 base from V and 17 bases from J, with 18 bases between. The CDR3 sequence is 14 residues long. The germline V gene has CDR1 MDHEN and CDR2 SYDVKM. The CDR3 spells CASSLFVRQASFHF. CDR3 nucleotides: TGTGCCAGCAGTTTATTCGTGAGACAGGCCTCGTTCCACTTT.

The chain employs TRBV27 and TRBJ2-7; possible D gene TRBD1, 9 bases. Trimming removed 7 bases from V and 3 bases from J, with 19 bases in between. The CDR3 is 15 amino acids. Germline lookup yields CDR1 MNHEY and CDR2 SMNVEV (reference sequence). The CDR3 region has the DNA TGTGCCAGCACCCTACGGGGGGGACAGGGCTACGAGCAGTACTTC. Its protein is CASTLRGGQGYEQYF.

The chain links TRBV11-3 to TRBJ2-5; 8 positions agree with TRBD1. Germline CDR1 reads SGHNT; CDR2 reads YENEEA. The V segment lost 4 bases and the J segment 1 base; nucleotides outside the gene matches: 2. This CDR3 contains 14 residues. CDR3 DNA sequence: TGTGCCAGCAGCTCAGGGGGCGCCCAAGAGACCCAGTACTTC. It is translated as CASSSGGAQETQYF.

This chain uses TRBV11-2 with TRBJ2-1, with 8 bases that match TRBD1. V dropped 5 bases and J dropped 4; count of bases not matched to a gene: 7. This CDR3 region has 15 residues. The germline gives CDR1 SGHAT, CDR2 FQNNGV. The CDR3 DNA is TGTGCCAGCAGCAGTGTCAGGGGGCGGTACAATGAGCAGTTCTTC. Encoded protein: CASSSVRGRYNEQFF.

The chain couples TRBV5-1 to TRBJ2-7; TRBD1 might be the D (6 bases). The V gene's germline CDR1 is SGHRS and CDR2 YFSETQ. The V end lost 4 bases, the J end lost 0 bases, and 8 bases lay between the germline ends. CDR3 size: 13 residues. The CDR3 DNA is TGCGCCAGCAGCACGGACAGCTCCTACGAGCAGTACTTC. Protein product: CASSTDSSYEQYF.

V gene TRBV5-1 combines with J gene TRBJ2-5, with TRBD2 identical over 9 bases. CDR1 and CDR2 (germline): SGHRS, YFSETQ. CDR3 size: 16 residues. The junction had 6 bases not matched to a gene; V was cut back by 0 bases and J by 3 bases. The CDR3 nucleotides are TGCGCCAGCAGCTTGGCCGGGGCTAGCGGGGAAGAGACCCAGTACTTC. Amino acid sequence: CASSLAGASGEETQYF.

Concerning this clone: Other nucleotide sequences in the sample specify the same CDR3. The chain recombines TRBV5-1 with TRBJ2-1; D not resolved. This CDR3 spans 14 amino acids. Looked up from germline, CDR1 is SGHRS and CDR2 is YFSETQ. Trimming left V 0 bases short and J 1 base short, with 5 bases between. The CDR3 reads CASSLDSSYNEQFF. The CDR3 bases are TGCGCCAGCAGCTTGGACAGTTCCTACAATGAGCAGTTCTTC.

This clone showed up just a few times. This chain connects TRBV19 to TRBJ2-1, with TRBD1 identical over 10 bases. J was trimmed by 6 bases and V by 5 bases; bases with no gene match: 4. Germline values: CDR1 LNHDA, CDR2 SQIVND (reference sequence). This CDR3 region has 14 residues. CDR3 bases: TGTGCCAGTAGTGTGACAGGGGGCGGCAATGAGCAGTTCTTC. Protein sequence: CASSVTGGGNEQFF.

The CDR3 reads CASSLRAGSYEQYF. The CDR3 coding sequence is TGTGCCAGCAGTTTAAGAGCGGGGAGCTACGAGCAGTACTTC. The V and J genes are TRBV27 and TRBJ2-5; 7 nucleotides match TRBD2. The J call is doubtful: the DNA matches TRBJ2-7 better. Germline V gene lookup returns CDR1 MNHEY and CDR2 SMNVEV (reference sequence). This CDR3 comprises 14 residues.